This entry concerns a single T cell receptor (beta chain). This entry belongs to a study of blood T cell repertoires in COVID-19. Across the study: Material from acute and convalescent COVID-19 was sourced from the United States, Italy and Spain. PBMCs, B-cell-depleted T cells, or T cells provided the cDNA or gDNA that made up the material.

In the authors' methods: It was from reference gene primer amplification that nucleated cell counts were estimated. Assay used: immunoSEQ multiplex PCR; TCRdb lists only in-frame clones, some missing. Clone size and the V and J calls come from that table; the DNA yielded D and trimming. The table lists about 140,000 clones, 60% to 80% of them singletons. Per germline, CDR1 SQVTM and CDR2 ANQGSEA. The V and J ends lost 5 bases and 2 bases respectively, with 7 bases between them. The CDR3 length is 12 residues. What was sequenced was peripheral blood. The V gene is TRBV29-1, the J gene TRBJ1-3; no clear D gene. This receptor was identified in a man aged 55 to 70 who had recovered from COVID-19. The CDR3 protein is CSVRTAGNTIYF. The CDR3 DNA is TGCAGCGTTCGTACAGCTGGAAACACCATATATTTT.